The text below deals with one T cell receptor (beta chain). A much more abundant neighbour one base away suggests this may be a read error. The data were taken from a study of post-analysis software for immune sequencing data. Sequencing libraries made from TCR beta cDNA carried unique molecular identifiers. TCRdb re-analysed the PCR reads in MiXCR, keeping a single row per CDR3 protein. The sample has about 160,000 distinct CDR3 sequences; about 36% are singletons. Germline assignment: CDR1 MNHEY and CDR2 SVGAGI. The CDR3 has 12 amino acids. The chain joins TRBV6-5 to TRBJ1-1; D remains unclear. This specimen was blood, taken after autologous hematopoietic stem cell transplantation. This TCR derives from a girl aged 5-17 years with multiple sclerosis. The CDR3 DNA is TGTGCCATCAGTTACGGGGTTGCTGAAGCTTTCTTT. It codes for CAISYGVAEAFF.